The T cell receptor (beta chain) under discussion was sequenced for a study of T cell responses to AZD1222 COVID-19 vaccine. For the study at large: Whether given at about 4 or about 12 weeks, second doses were pooled. Findings and limits, study-wide: Without day 14 samples, only post-peak T cell repertoires were studied. Regions 160-218 and 743-854 held dominance among vaccine-associated CD4 TCRs, which spanned spike. In the spike-specific TCR repertoire, nearly half reportedly target unmutated variant regions.

On this clone: Its antigen is unidentified.

The table came from immunoSEQ multiplex PCR; TCRdb's copy has only in-frame clones and leaves some out. The sample includes 160,000 or so clones, roughly nine tenths of them seen just once. CDR1 is MNHEY and CDR2 is SVGEGT in the germline V gene. The CDR3 loop spans 15 amino acids. The germline V and J ends were trimmed by 2 bases and 6 bases, with 17 bases remaining between them. This rearrangement joins TRBV6-2 or TRBV6-3 to TRBJ2-7; a possible D gene is TRBD1 (6 bases). The source of this sequence is an adult in good health. Specimen: peripheral blood, collected on day 0 of AZD1222 vaccination. In DNA form, the CDR3 reads TGTGCCAGCAGTTACCGGTCCCAGGGGACGGGCGAGCAGTACTTC. Translation gives CASSYRSQGTGEQYF.